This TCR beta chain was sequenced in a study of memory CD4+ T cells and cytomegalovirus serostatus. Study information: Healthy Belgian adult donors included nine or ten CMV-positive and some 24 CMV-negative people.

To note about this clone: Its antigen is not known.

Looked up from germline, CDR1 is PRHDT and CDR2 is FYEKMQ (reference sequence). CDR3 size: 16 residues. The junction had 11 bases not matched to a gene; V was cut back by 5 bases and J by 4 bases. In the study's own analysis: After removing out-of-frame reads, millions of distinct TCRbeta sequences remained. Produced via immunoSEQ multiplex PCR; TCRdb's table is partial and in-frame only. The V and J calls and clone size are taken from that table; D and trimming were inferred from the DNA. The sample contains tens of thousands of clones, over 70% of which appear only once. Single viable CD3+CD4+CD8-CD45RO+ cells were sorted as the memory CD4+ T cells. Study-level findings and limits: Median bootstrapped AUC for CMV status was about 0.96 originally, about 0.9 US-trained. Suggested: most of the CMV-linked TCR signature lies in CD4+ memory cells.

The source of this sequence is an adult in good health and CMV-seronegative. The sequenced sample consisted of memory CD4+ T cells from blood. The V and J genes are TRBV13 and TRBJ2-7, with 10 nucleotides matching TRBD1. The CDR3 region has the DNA TGTGCCAGCAGCCCGCGACAGGGGGCTATTGGGTACGAGCAGTACTTC. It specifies CASSPRQGAIGYEQYF.